The 14 T cell receptor beta chains below all came from one sample that was sequenced in a study of Graves' ophthalmopathy and Graves' hyperthyroidism. Amplification of TCR beta CDR3 regions used RNA transcripts. The workflow started with a first-round RT-PCR run with HTBI primers and then moved on to a second-round multiplex PCR. TCRdb passed the multiplex PCR reads through MiXCR, listing each CDR3 protein once. The data show hundreds of thousands of distinct CDR3 sequences, around a fifth seen once. Material for sequencing was peripheral blood. The receptors shown here come from a woman between 18 and 30 years old with stable Graves' hyperthyroidism.

This clonotype appeared many times. The V gene is TRBV4-3, the J gene TRBJ2-7, with D possibly matching TRBD1 (7 bases). CDR1 and CDR2 (germline): LGHNA, YSLEER. Trimming removed 0 bases from V and 2 bases from J, with 11 bases in between. The CDR3 is 15 residues long. CDR3 residues: CASSQDRGDAYEQYF. DNA of the CDR3: TGCGCCAGCAGCCAAGACAGGGGGGATGCCTACGAGCAGTACTTC.

This chain joins TRBV6-5 and TRBJ2-5, with 7 nucleotides matching TRBD1. The germline gives CDR1 MNHEY, CDR2 SVGAGI. The trim removed 2 bases at V and 1 base at J, leaving 4 bases unmatched. CDR3 length equals 15 residues. The CDR3, as DNA: TGTGCCAGCAGTTACGACAGGGAGTCCCAAGAGACCCAGTACTTC. Its protein product is CASSYDRESQETQYF.

In this sample, this clonotype turned up many times. The chain uses TRBV13 and TRBJ1-2; no clear D. Germline-derived CDR1 and CDR2 are PRHDT and FYEKMQ (reference sequence). The CDR3 sequence is 13 residues long. V lost 1 base, J lost 7 bases, and 10 bases lay in between. This CDR3 reads CASSLAGLGGYTF. DNA for the CDR3: TGTGCCAGCAGCTTAGCTGGGTTGGGTGGCTACACCTTC.

This rearrangement joins TRBV28 to TRBJ1-5, with D maybe TRBD1 (5 bases). The CDR3 is 15 residues long. V lost 11 bases and J lost 1, with 18 bases in between. Looked up from germline, CDR1 is MDHEN and CDR2 is SYDVKM. CDR3 residues: CAYMRGGVSNQPQHF. CDR3 DNA: TGTGCCTATATGCGGGGAGGGGTAAGCAATCAGCCCCAGCATTTT.

The chain recombines TRBV19 with TRBJ1-1, with D possibly matching TRBD1 (5 bases). The CDR3 is made up of 13 amino acids. Germline V gives CDR1 LNHDA, CDR2 SQIVND (reference sequence). Trimming removed 5 bases at V and 4 bases at J, with 11 bases between. The CDR3 loop reads CASSSGMSTEAFF. The CDR3 DNA reads as TGTGCCAGTAGTTCAGGGATGAGCACTGAAGCTTTCTTT.

This clonotype was observed many times. This sequence joins TRBV20-1 and TRBJ2-7; TRBD2 matches 11 bases. CDR1 is DFQATT and CDR2 is SNEGSKA in the germline V gene (reference sequence). The CDR3 spans 15 residues. Trimming cost V 7 bases and J 6 bases; bases outside gene matches: 14. The CDR3 sequence is CSGRDWLAGGGEQYF. CDR3 bases: TGCAGTGGGAGAGATTGGCTAGCGGGAGGAGGCGAGCAGTACTTC.

The chain combines TRBV20-1 with TRBJ1-2; D call uncertain. V lost 0 bases and J lost 4, with 12 bases in between. The CDR3 runs 14 residues. CDR1 is DFQATT, CDR2 SNEGSKA, per germline (reference sequence). CDR3 in amino acids: CSARDREHTYGYTF. In DNA form, the CDR3 reads TGCAGTGCTAGAGATCGCGAACATACCTATGGCTACACCTTC.

This clonotype was observed many times. This chain joins TRBV20-1 and TRBJ1-6, with D uncertain. CDR1 and CDR2 (germline): DFQATT, SNEGSKA (reference sequence). The CDR3 covers 13 residues. Trimming left V 0 bases short and J 9 bases short, with 9 bases between. CDR3 sequence (DNA): TGCAGTGCTAGAGATCCAGAAACTTCACCCCTCCACTTT. Amino acids: CSARDPETSPLHF.

This clonotype was found many times. This chain links TRBV11-1 with TRBJ2-2, with TRBD2 identical over 7 bases. V was pared by 5 bases and J by 5 bases, with 11 bases of the junction left unmatched. The V gene's germline CDR1 is SGHAT and CDR2 FQDESV (reference sequence). CDR3 length equals 16 residues. CDR3 protein: CASSLPRERQTGELFF. The CDR3 DNA follows: TGTGCCAGCAGCCTACCGCGGGAGCGTCAGACCGGGGAGCTGTTTTTT.

This clonotype turned up a few times. V and J are TRBV3-1 and TRBJ1-2; 8 bases are a match to TRBD1. There are 13 residues in the CDR3. V was clipped by 6 bases and J by 5 bases; unmatched bases: 5. Germline V lookup: CDR1 LGHDT, CDR2 YNNKEL (reference sequence). The CDR3 DNA is TGTGCCAGCAGTTACGACAGGGGTTATGGCTACACCTTC. Protein: CASSYDRGYGYTF.

The table lists this clonotype with many counts. The chain has TRBV7-2 and TRBJ2-2; possibly TRBD2 for D (5 bases). Germline V gene sequence: CDR1 SGHTA, CDR2 FQGNSA. This CDR3 comprises 15 residues. The V gene lost 1 base and the J gene lost 1 base, with 7 bases spanning the gap. The CDR3 nucleotides are TGTGCCAGCAGCTTAGGGCGGGTGAACACCGGGGAGCTGTTTTTT. Its protein product is CASSLGRVNTGELFF. Using reference TRBV7-2 and TRBJ2-2 for the parts outside the CDR3, the full variable domain is GAGVSQSPSNKVTEKGKDVELRCDPISGHTALYWYRQSLGQGLEFLIYFQGNSAPDKSGLPSDRFSAERTGGSVSTLTIQRTQQEDSAVYLCASSLGRVNTGELFFGEGSRLTVL.

This clonotype was seen a single time. A much larger clone sits a single nucleotide away, making a read error possible. V and J are TRBV6-2 or TRBV6-3 and TRBJ2-7; no clear D. Germline V gene data show CDR1 as MNHEY and CDR2 as SVGEGT. This CDR3 has 11 amino acids. The CDR3 spells CASMAGYEHYF. CDR3 in DNA: TGTGCCAGCATGGCAGGCTACGAGCATTACTTC.

There are a few counts of this clonotype. J is TRBJ1-6 and V is TRBV4-1; 9 nucleotides agree with TRBD1. The CDR3 runs to 17 residues. Trimming cost V 1 base and J 5 bases; bases outside gene matches: 6. Germline CDR1 MGHRA, CDR2 YSYEKL. The CDR3 reads CASSQGGQGLNNSPLHF. The CDR3 nucleotides are TGCGCCAGCAGCCAAGGGGGACAGGGTCTCAATAATTCACCCCTCCACTTT.

The chain has TRBV6-5 and TRBJ1-2; weak D call: TRBD1 (5 bases). Germline-derived CDR1 and CDR2 are MNHEY and SVGAGI. Trimming removed 4 bases from V and 4 bases from J, with 13 bases in between. The CDR3 runs 14 residues. The CDR3 DNA follows: TGTGCCAGCAGTTCTACTGGGGGACCCTATGGCTACACCTTC. This codes for CASSSTGGPYGYTF.